The TCR beta chain under discussion was sequenced for a study of response to subunit inactivated influenza vaccine. Germline CDR1 reads SGHVS; CDR2 reads FQNEAQ. The CDR3 is 18 residues long. The V gene end was trimmed by 0 bases and the J gene end by 3 bases; junction bases not matched to a gene: 9. To note about this clonotype: Antigen unknown.

Study-level findings and limits: Authors suggested that a seasonal influenza vaccination recruits few new T cells each time.

A single record per CDR3 protein comes from TCRdb applying MiXCR to the RT-PCR reads. The repertoire has roughly 670,000 distinct CDR3 sequences, about 15% of them found once; the top ten carry 6% to 9.5%. The sample consisted of PBMCs from blood, taken 14 to 15 days before vaccination. The chain recombines TRBV7-8 with TRBJ2-1; 9 nucleotides agree with TRBD2. The sequence was collected from a man over 45 who received an inactivated influenza vaccine. This CDR3 is CASSLATLAGLDYNEQFF. The CDR3 nucleotides read TGTGCCAGCAGCTTAGCTACCCTAGCGGGGCTTGACTACAATGAGCAGTTCTTC.